Listed below are T cell receptor beta chains from one sample, sequenced in a study of cytomegalovirus exposure and HLA in healthy donors. The repertoire was sequenced with immunoSEQ multiplex PCR; TCRdb's copy has only in-frame clones and lacks some. The profile shows about 120,000 clones, just over 15% of them singletons. Material for sequencing was PBMCs. These receptors originate from a woman aged 18-30 years in good health and CMV-seronegative. CDR3s include the opening cysteine and the closing phenylalanine or tryptophan. D genes are given only for firm matches. Size is omitted from some rows. Given values are once, few, many or a class for expanded clones.

D gene,J gene,V gene,clone size,CDR3 protein,CDR3 DNA
TRBD1,TRBJ1-1,TRBV7-2,NA,CASRGVGQANTEAFF,TGTGCCAGCAGGGGGGTCGGACAGGCGAACACTGAAGCTTTCTTT
NA,TRBJ2-2,TRBV5-3,NA,CARSLAETGELFF,TGTGCCAGAAGCTTGGCTGAGACCGGGGAGCTGTTTTTT
NA,TRBJ1-5,TRBV10-3,NA,CAGGQFNQPQHF,TGTGCCGGCGGACAGTTCAATCAGCCCCAGCATTTT
NA,TRBJ2-3,TRBV4-1,many,CASSPPGTDTQYF,TGCGCCAGCAGCCCCCCGGGCACAGATACGCAGTATTTT
TRBD1,TRBJ1-2,TRBV6-1,NA,CASSSRDREVYGYTF,TGTGCCAGCAGTTCGCGGGACAGGGAGGTCTATGGCTACACCTTC
TRBD2,TRBJ2-3,TRBV28,NA,CASSSLLAGGIDTQYF,TGTGCCAGCAGTTCCCTCCTAGCGGGGGGAATAGATACGCAGTATTTT
TRBD2,TRBJ2-7,TRBV5-1,NA,CASSAEAGGSSYEQYF,TGCGCCAGCAGCGCCGAGGCGGGAGGGAGCTCCTACGAGCAGTACTTC
NA,TRBJ1-1,TRBV9,NA,CASSSSRRGGEAFF,TGTGCCAGCAGCTCCTCGCGGAGGGGTGGTGAAGCTTTCTTT
TRBD1,TRBJ2-7,TRBV10-1,NA,CASSEPPGQRYEQYF,TGCGCCAGCAGTGAGCCACCGGGACAGAGGTACGAGCAGTACTTC
TRBD1,TRBJ2-7,TRBV29-1,NA,CSVQGAEAYEQYF,TGCAGCGTTCAGGGGGCCGAGGCCTACGAGCAGTACTTC
TRBD1,TRBJ2-7,TRBV28,NA,CASSRTGGRTYEQYF,TGTGCCAGCAGTAGGACAGGCGGCCGGACCTACGAGCAGTACTTC
TRBD2,TRBJ2-7,TRBV5-1,NA,CASSLVGAGGSEQYF,TGCGCCAGCAGCTTGGTCGGGGCGGGAGGGAGCGAGCAGTACTTC
TRBD1,TRBJ1-4,TRBV29-1,few,CSVGTGANNEKLFF,TGCAGCGTTGGGACAGGGGCAAATAATGAAAAACTGTTTTTT
TRBD2,TRBJ2-1,TRBV28,NA,CASSLLGLGIYNEQFF,TGTGCCAGCAGTTTATTGGGACTAGGAATCTACAATGAGCAGTTCTTC
NA,TRBJ1-4,TRBV4-2,NA,CASSQDPYRATRPTNEKLFF,TGTGCCAGCAGCCAAGATCCATACAGGGCCACCCGGCCAACTAATGAAAAACTGTTTTTT
TRBD1,TRBJ2-5,TRBV19,NA,CASSMGRGLWETQYF,TGTGCCAGTAGTATGGGCAGGGGGTTATGGGAGACCCAGTACTTC
TRBD2,TRBJ2-7,TRBV28,NA,CASSQPRGVVAGGSEQYF,TGTGCCAGCAGCCAGCCACGGGGGGTAGTAGCGGGAGGGAGCGAGCAGTACTTC
NA,TRBJ1-1,TRBV19,NA,CATYPSPGRMNTEAFF,TGTGCCACCTACCCATCCCCAGGGCGGATGAACACTGAAGCTTTCTTT
NA,TRBJ2-7,TRBV7-8,few,CASSFQPDIYEQYF,TGTGCCAGCAGCTTTCAACCCGACATCTACGAGCAGTACTTC
TRBD1,TRBJ1-4,TRBV6-1,few,CASSDVRGQSNEKLFF,TGTGCCAGCAGTGACGTCCGGGGACAGAGCAATGAAAAACTGTTTTTT
TRBD1,TRBJ2-2,TRBV4-3,NA,CASSQDLGQGVAGELFF,TGCGCCAGCAGCCAAGATCTGGGGCAGGGGGTAGCCGGGGAGCTGTTTTTT
TRBD1,TRBJ2-7,TRBV7-9,NA,CASSETGDEQYF,TGTGCCAGCAGCGAAACAGGGGACGAGCAGTACTTC
NA,TRBJ2-1,TRBV5-1,NA,CASSPQYNEQFF,TGCGCCAGCAGCCCCCAGTACAATGAGCAGTTCTTC
TRBD2,TRBJ2-3,TRBV7-2,NA,CASSLAGAGGLHTQYF,TGTGCCAGCAGCTTAGCGGGTGCGGGGGGGCTGCATACGCAGTATTTT
TRBD2,TRBJ2-1,TRBV5-1,NA,CASSPPGTSGSGDEQFF,TGCGCCAGCAGCCCCCCCGGGACTAGCGGGAGCGGAGATGAGCAGTTCTTC